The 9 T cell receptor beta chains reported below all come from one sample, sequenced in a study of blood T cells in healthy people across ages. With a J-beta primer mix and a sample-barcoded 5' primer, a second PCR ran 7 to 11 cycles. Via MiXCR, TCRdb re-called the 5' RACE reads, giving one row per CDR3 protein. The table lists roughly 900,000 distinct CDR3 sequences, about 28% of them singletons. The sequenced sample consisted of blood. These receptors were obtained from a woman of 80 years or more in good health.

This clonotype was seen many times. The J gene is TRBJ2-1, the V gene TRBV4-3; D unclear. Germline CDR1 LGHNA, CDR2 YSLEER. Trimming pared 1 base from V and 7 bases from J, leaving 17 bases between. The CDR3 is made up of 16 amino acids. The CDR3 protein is CASSQGKGKGWNEQFF. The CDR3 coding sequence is TGCGCCAGCAGCCAAGGGAAGGGTAAGGGTTGGAATGAGCAGTTCTTC.

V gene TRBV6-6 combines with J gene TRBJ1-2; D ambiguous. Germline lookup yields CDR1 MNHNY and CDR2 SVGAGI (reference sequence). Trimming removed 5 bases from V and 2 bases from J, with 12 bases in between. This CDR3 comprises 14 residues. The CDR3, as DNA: TGTGCCAGCAGTCGGTCTGGCGTGAACTATGGCTACACCTTC. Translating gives CASSRSGVNYGYTF.

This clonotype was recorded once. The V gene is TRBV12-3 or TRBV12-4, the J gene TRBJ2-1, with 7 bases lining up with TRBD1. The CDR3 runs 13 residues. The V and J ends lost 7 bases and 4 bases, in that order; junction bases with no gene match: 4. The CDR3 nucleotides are TGTGCCAGCAAGGGACAGATTTACAATGAGCAGTTCTTC. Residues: CASKGQIYNEQFF.

Written as DNA, the CDR3 is TGTGCCAGCAGCGCGGGACAGGGGGTTGAGGCCAAAAACATTCAGTACTTC. It encodes CASSAGQGVEAKNIQYF. The chain has TRBV7-2 and TRBJ2-7; 11 bases line up with TRBD1. The tail of the sequence fits TRBJ2-4 better, so the J call may be wrong. The CDR3 totals 17 residues. CDR1 is SGHTA, CDR2 FQGNSA, per germline.

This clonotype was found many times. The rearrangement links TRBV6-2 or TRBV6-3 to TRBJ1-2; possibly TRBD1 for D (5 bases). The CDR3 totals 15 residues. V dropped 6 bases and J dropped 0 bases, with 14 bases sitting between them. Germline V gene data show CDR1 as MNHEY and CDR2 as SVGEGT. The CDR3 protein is CASSARGGSNYGYTF. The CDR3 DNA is TGTGCCAGCAGCGCGAGGGGTGGATCTAACTATGGCTACACCTTC.

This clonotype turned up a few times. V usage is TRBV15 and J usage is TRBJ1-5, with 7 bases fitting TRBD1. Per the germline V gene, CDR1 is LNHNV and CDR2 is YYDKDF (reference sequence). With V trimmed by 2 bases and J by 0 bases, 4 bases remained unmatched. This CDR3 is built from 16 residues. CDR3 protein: CATSRQTGFSNQPQHF. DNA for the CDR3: TGTGCCACCAGCAGACAGACAGGGTTTAGCAATCAGCCCCAGCATTTT.

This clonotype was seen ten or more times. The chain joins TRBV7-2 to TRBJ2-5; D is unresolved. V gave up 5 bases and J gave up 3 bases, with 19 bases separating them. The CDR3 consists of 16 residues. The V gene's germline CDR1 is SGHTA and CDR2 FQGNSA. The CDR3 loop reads CASSPPLRNRKETQYF. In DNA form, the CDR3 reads TGTGCCAGCAGCCCACCGCTCAGGAATCGTAAAGAGACCCAGTACTTC.

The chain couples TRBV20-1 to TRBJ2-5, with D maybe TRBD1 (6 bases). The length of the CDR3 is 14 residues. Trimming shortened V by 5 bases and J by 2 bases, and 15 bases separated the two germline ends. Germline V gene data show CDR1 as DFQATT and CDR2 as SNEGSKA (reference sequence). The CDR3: CSAARTALQETQYF. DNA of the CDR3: TGCAGTGCTGCTAGGACAGCTCTACAAGAGACCCAGTACTTC.

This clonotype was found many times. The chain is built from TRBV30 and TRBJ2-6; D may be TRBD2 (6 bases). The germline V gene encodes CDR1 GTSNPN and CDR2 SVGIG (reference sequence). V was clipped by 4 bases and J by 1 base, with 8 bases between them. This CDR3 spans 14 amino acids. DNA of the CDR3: TGTGCCTGGATCGGGGGTTCTGGGGCCAACGTCCTGACTTTC. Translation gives CAWIGGSGANVLTF. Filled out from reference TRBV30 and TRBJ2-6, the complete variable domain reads SQTIHQWPATLVQPVGSPLSLECTVEGTSNPNLYWYRQAAGRGLQLLFYSVGIGQISSEVPQNLSASRPQDRQFILSSKKLLLSDSGFYLCAWIGGSGANVLTFGAGSRLTVL.